These 30 T cell receptor beta chains originate from one sample sequenced in a study of T cells after posttransplantation cyclophosphamide. The table came from immunoSEQ multiplex PCR; TCRdb's copy has only in-frame clones and leaves some out. The table lists about 36,000 clones, no singletons, with roughly 1.3% in the top ten. The source material was PBMCs. The receptors derive from a girl between 10 and 17 years old in good health, CMV-negative, and a related stem cell transplant donor.

This clone was seen many times. The chain employs TRBV6-5 and TRBJ2-7; D unresolved. The CDR3 spans 11 residues. The V gene's germline CDR1 is MNHEY and CDR2 SVGAGI. V gave up 5 bases and J gave up 5 bases, with 7 bases separating them. CDR3 loop: CASSGVHEQYF. CDR3 bases: TGTGCCAGCAGTGGAGTCCACGAGCAGTACTTC.

Many counts were recorded for this clone. V is TRBV6-5 and J is TRBJ1-2; no clear D. Germline CDR1 MNHEY, CDR2 SVGAGI. The CDR3 contains 15 residues. V lost 0 bases to trimming and J lost 8 bases, with 16 bases between them. This chain's CDR3 is CASSYSSKTTGGYTF. CDR3 DNA: TGTGCCAGCAGTTACTCGAGTAAGACGACGGGAGGCTACACCTTC.

This clone was detected many times. The chain uses TRBV14 and TRBJ1-1; possible D gene TRBD1, 6 bases. Per germline, CDR1 SGHDN and CDR2 FVKESK. The CDR3 loop spans 13 amino acids. Trimming stripped 5 bases from V and 1 base from J, with 8 bases between. CDR3 loop: CASSEQGNTEAFF. CDR3 sequence (DNA): TGTGCCAGCAGCGAACAGGGGAACACTGAAGCTTTCTTT.

This clone appeared many times. This sequence joins TRBV6-1 and TRBJ2-7, with 9 bases matching TRBD1. Germline V lookup: CDR1 MNHNS, CDR2 SASEGT. There are 15 residues in the CDR3. The J segment lost 7 bases and the V segment lost 3 bases, leaving 10 bases of the junction unmatched. The CDR3 bases are TGTGCCAGCAGTGATTTCGGGACAGGGAATGTTGAGCAGTACTTC. As protein: CASSDFGTGNVEQYF.

This clone appeared many times. As DNA, the CDR3 is TGTGCCAGCAGCCCGAATAGGAGTGGCTACACCTTC. Translated: CASSPNRSGYTF. J is TRBJ1-2 and V is TRBV7-2; no definite D call. Germline V gene sequence: CDR1 SGHTA, CDR2 FQGNSA. CDR3 length equals 12 residues. V lost 5 bases, J lost 7 bases, and 11 bases lay in between.

This clone was recorded many times. This chain uses TRBV10-3 with TRBJ1-4, with TRBD1 as a possible D gene (6 bases). The CDR3 runs 15 residues. Trimming took off 0 bases at V and 6 bases at J, with 11 bases between the two ends. Per the germline V gene, CDR1 is ENHRY and CDR2 is SYGVKD. The CDR3 sequence: CAISESLGADEKLFF. For the CDR3, the DNA is TGTGCCATCAGTGAGTCTTTGGGGGCCGATGAAAAACTGTTTTTT.

This clone was recorded at least ten times. The chain employs TRBV19 and TRBJ2-3, with TRBD1 as a possible D gene (5 bases). V lost 0 bases, J lost 3 bases, and 10 bases lay in between. The germline CDR1 and CDR2 sequences are LNHDA and SQIVND (reference sequence). The CDR3 is 15 amino acids. In DNA, the CDR3 is TGTGCCAGTAGTATAGACAGGGTGAGGACAGATACGCAGTATTTT. Protein sequence: CASSIDRVRTDTQYF. Full variable domain (missing parts from reference TRBV19 and TRBJ2-3): DGGITQSPKYLFRKEGQNVTLSCEQNLNHDAMYWYRQDPGQGLRLIYYSQIVNDFQKGDIAEGYSVSREKKESFPLTVTSAQKNPTAFYLCASSIDRVRTDTQYFGPGTRLTVL.

This chain connects TRBV28 to TRBJ2-5, with unresolved D. The CDR3 runs 12 residues. The germline V gene has CDR1 MDHEN and CDR2 SYDVKM. Between the trimmed V and J ends, which lost 6 bases and 7 bases, there was a span of 12 bases. The CDR3 DNA reads TGTGCCAGCAGCGCCGGTCAATGGACCCAGTACTTC. The encoded protein is CASSAGQWTQYF.

The sample holds many counts of this clone. The chain links TRBV5-1 to TRBJ1-3, with TRBD1 matching 9 bases. CDR1 is SGHRS and CDR2 is YFSETQ in the germline V gene. This CDR3 is built from 15 residues. V lost 3 bases and J lost 0; bases outside the gene matches: 1. CDR3 loop: CASSWTGDSGNTIYF. The CDR3 bases are TGCGCCAGCAGCTGGACAGGGGACTCTGGAAACACCATATATTTT.

The chain employs TRBV7-2 and TRBJ2-1; a possible D gene is TRBD2 (7 bases). The CDR3 spans 13 residues. The germline gives CDR1 SGHTA, CDR2 FQGNSA. Trimming pared 2 bases from V and 8 bases from J, leaving 10 bases between. The CDR3 here is CASSLRGGDEQFF. In DNA, the CDR3 is TGTGCCAGCAGCTTAAGGGGGGGCGATGAGCAGTTCTTC. The whole variable domain, remainder taken from reference TRBV7-2 and TRBJ2-1, is GAGVSQSPSNKVTEKGKDVELRCDPISGHTALYWYRQSLGQGLEFLIYFQGNSAPDKSGLPSDRFSAERTGGSVSTLTIQRTQQEDSAVYLCASSLRGGDEQFFGPGTRLTVL.

This clone was recorded at least ten times. The chain has TRBV9 and TRBJ1-3; 10 bases match TRBD1. From germline, CDR1 is SGDLS and CDR2 YYNGEE. Losses at the gene ends were 4 bases for V and 7 bases for J; bases not matched to a gene: 8. The CDR3 spans 15 residues. The chain's CDR3 is CASSIWDRGSNTIYF. CDR3 nucleotides: TGTGCCAGCAGCATTTGGGACAGGGGCTCTAACACCATATATTTT. Variable domain in full (rest from reference TRBV9 and TRBJ1-3): DSGVTQTPKHLITATGQRVTLRCSPRSGDLSVYWYQQSLDQGLQFLIQYYNGEERAKGNILERFSAQQFPDLHSELNLSSLELGDSALYFCASSIWDRGSNTIYFGEGSWLTVV.

This clone has only a few counts. V usage is TRBV10-3 and J usage is TRBJ2-5; 7 bases agree with TRBD2. V trimming: 2 bases; J trimming: 5 bases; junction bases outside the gene matches: 2. This CDR3 is built from 13 residues. CDR1 ENHRY and CDR2 SYGVKD come from the germline V gene. CDR3 DNA sequence: TGTGCCATCAGTGAGGCGGGGGAGGAGACCCAGTACTTC. Its protein is CAISEAGEETQYF.

This clone was observed many times. CDR3 residues: CASSPKGNSPLHF. CDR3 DNA sequence: TGTGCCAGCAGCCCAAAGGGGAATTCACCCCTCCACTTT. The chain is built from TRBV7-3 and TRBJ1-6; D perhaps matches TRBD1 (5 bases). Between the trimmed V and J ends, which lost 5 bases and 7 bases, there was a span of 9 bases. In germline, CDR1 is SGHTA, CDR2 FQGTGA. The CDR3 sequence is 13 residues long.

V usage is TRBV7-2 and J usage is TRBJ2-7; 10 bases match TRBD2. The germline CDR1 and CDR2 sequences are SGHTA and FQGNSA. V shed 3 bases and J 4 bases; nucleotides not matched to a gene: 9. The CDR3 totals 16 residues. CDR3 coding DNA: TGTGCCAGCAGCTTTGGCGGTAGCGGGAGGAATTACGAGCAGTACTTC. This translates into CASSFGGSGRNYEQYF. The full variable domain, its missing parts supplied by reference TRBV7-2 and TRBJ2-7, is GAGVSQSPSNKVTEKGKDVELRCDPISGHTALYWYRQSLGQGLEFLIYFQGNSAPDKSGLPSDRFSAERTGGSVSTLTIQRTQQEDSAVYLCASSFGGSGRNYEQYFGPGTRLTVT.

This clone has at least ten counts. The V and J genes are TRBV2 and TRBJ2-3; tentatively, D is TRBD2 (6 bases). V lost 6 bases and J lost 3, with 7 bases in between. The length of the CDR3 is 12 residues. Germline CDR1 SNHLY, CDR2 FYNNEI. The CDR3 loop is CASRLATDTQYF. The CDR3 region has the DNA TGTGCCAGCAGACTAGCAACAGATACGCAGTATTTT.

This clone has more than one count but fewer than ten. The chain uses TRBV9 and TRBJ1-5; 7 nucleotides match TRBD1. The J segment lost 6 bases and the V segment lost 6 bases, leaving 9 bases of the junction unmatched. This CDR3 has 14 residues. Germline CDR1 and CDR2: SGDLS and YYNGEE. The CDR3: CASTSGPGGQPQHF. The CDR3 region has the DNA TGTGCCAGCACCTCCGGTCCAGGGGGTCAGCCCCAGCATTTT.

Many counts were recorded for this clone. V gene TRBV7-9 combines with J gene TRBJ1-4; D gene uncertain. The germline V and J ends were trimmed by 5 bases and 8 bases, with 21 bases remaining between them. The V gene's germline CDR1 is SEHNR and CDR2 FQNEAQ (reference sequence). The CDR3 consists of 16 residues. The CDR3 bases are TGTGCCAGCAGCCTGAACCCCACAGATCTCCGGGAAAAACTGTTTTTT. It codes for CASSLNPTDLREKLFF.

V and J are TRBV13 and TRBJ1-2; 7 bases align to TRBD1. This CDR3 region has 13 residues. After removal of 5 bases from V and 3 bases from J, the junction contained 3 bases not matched to a gene. From germline, CDR1 is PRHDT and CDR2 FYEKMQ (reference sequence). The chain's CDR3 is CASSPGTDYGYTF. In nucleotides, the CDR3 is TGTGCCAGCAGCCCCGGGACAGACTATGGCTACACCTTC.

This clone showed up just a few times. J is TRBJ2-3 and V is TRBV7-9, with 11 bases fitting TRBD1. Germline CDR1 and CDR2: SEHNR and FQNEAQ (reference sequence). The J segment lost 6 bases and the V segment lost 5 bases, leaving 4 bases of the junction unmatched. The CDR3 length is 14 residues. CDR3 sequence reads: CASSRDRGEDTQYF. The CDR3 nucleotides are TGTGCCAGCAGCAGGGACAGGGGGGAGGATACGCAGTATTTT.

This chain links TRBV18 with TRBJ1-2; D is undetermined. The CDR3 has 14 residues. The ends were cut back, 1 base at V and 2 bases at J, with 8 bases in the middle. In germline, CDR1 is KGHSH, CDR2 LQKENI. This CDR3 is CASSPLDTNYGYTF. The CDR3 DNA sequence: TGTGCCAGCTCACCACTAGACACAAACTATGGCTACACCTTC.

This clone was detected a few times. J is TRBJ2-7 and V is TRBV28; TRBD2 matches at 7 bases. There are 13 residues in the CDR3. Unmatched junction bases numbered 10, after V lost 10 bases and J lost 4 bases. In germline, CDR1 is MDHEN, CDR2 SYDVKM. The CDR3 sequence is CATQGAGEYEQYF. Written as DNA, the CDR3 is TGTGCCACCCAAGGGGCGGGAGAGTACGAGCAGTACTTC.

This chain joins TRBV7-9 and TRBJ2-7, with 8 bases matching TRBD1. After removal of 1 base from V and 6 bases from J, the junction contained 5 bases not matched to a gene. This CDR3 comprises 14 residues. Germline values: CDR1 SEHNR, CDR2 FQNEAQ (reference sequence). CDR3 sequence (DNA): TGTGCCAGCAGCTTAGTGATGCAGGGGGCCGAGCAGTACTTC. Residues: CASSLVMQGAEQYF.

This clone has ten or more counts. The chain couples TRBV4-3 to TRBJ2-1; D gene uncertain. Germline V lookup: CDR1 LGHNA, CDR2 YSLEER. V shed 2 bases and J shed 2 bases, with 16 bases lying between them. The CDR3 extends over 17 amino acids. In DNA, the CDR3 is TGCGCCAGCAGCCAACCCGAGGCCCAGCGTCCCTACAATGAGCAGTTCTTC. Protein: CASSQPEAQRPYNEQFF.

This clone was recorded at least ten times. This chain joins TRBV5-6 and TRBJ2-5, with 7 nucleotides matching TRBD2. The germline V gene has CDR1 SGHDT and CDR2 YYEEEE. Losses at the gene ends were 4 bases for V and 7 bases for J; bases not matched to a gene: 13. CDR3 size: 15 residues. The CDR3: CASSPGLSELGTQYF. CDR3 nucleotides: TGTGCCAGCAGCCCGGGACTATCGGAGCTAGGGACCCAGTACTTC.

At least ten counts were recorded for this clone. The CDR3 DNA follows: TGTGCCAGCAGCCAACGCACAGCGGGAGTACAGTTCTTC. Translation: CASSQRTAGVQFF. The chain couples TRBV7-2 to TRBJ2-1; 8 bases line up with TRBD2. Trimming removed 5 bases from V and 13 bases from J; junction bases left unmatched: 10. Germline-derived CDR1 and CDR2 are SGHTA and FQGNSA. The CDR3 covers 13 residues.

The table lists this clone with many counts. J is TRBJ1-1 and V is TRBV6-1, with no clear D. The germline V gene encodes CDR1 MNHNS and CDR2 SASEGT. The CDR3 is 14 residues long. Between the trimmed V and J ends, which lost 7 bases and 6 bases, there was a span of 18 bases. In DNA, the CDR3 is TGTGCCAGCAACCTGCAGAGGATTAACCCTGAAGCTTTCTTT. Encoded protein: CASNLQRINPEAFF.

In its sample, this clone was seen many times. CDR3: CASSLSSGRFEEQYF. In nucleotides, the CDR3 is TGTGCCAGCAGCTTATCTAGCGGGAGGTTTGAGGAGCAGTACTTC. The chain carries TRBV11-1 and TRBJ2-7; 11 bases match TRBD2. Per the germline V gene, CDR1 is SGHAT and CDR2 is FQDESV (reference sequence). Trimming at V came to 2 bases and at J to 7 bases, leaving 7 bases not matched to a gene. The CDR3 is 15 residues long.

The rearrangement links TRBV4-1 to TRBJ2-5; 7 positions agree with TRBD1. The J call may be incorrect, as the DNA end agrees better with TRBJ2-7. This CDR3 is built from 18 residues. The germline gives CDR1 MGHRA, CDR2 YSYEKL. CDR3 DNA: TGCGCCAGCAGCCAAACACGGGTGGGACAGCTCCTTTCCTACGAGCAGTACTTC. This encodes CASSQTRVGQLLSYEQYF.

This chain uses TRBV4-1 with TRBJ2-1; 10 bases are shared with TRBD2. Trimming removed 4 bases from V and 2 bases from J; junction bases left unmatched: 8. Germline V gives CDR1 MGHRA, CDR2 YSYEKL. This CDR3 region has 17 residues. The CDR3 reads CASSPRDGTSAYNEQFF. DNA for the CDR3: TGCGCCAGCAGCCCCCGGGATGGGACTAGCGCCTACAATGAGCAGTTCTTC.

This clone came up many times. The rearrangement links TRBV7-2 to TRBJ1-2; D not certain. Looked up from germline, CDR1 is SGHTA and CDR2 is FQGNSA. V dropped 7 bases and J dropped 8 bases, with 17 bases sitting between them. The CDR3 contains 13 residues. In DNA, the CDR3 is TGTGCCAGCAACTTTAGAGGATTGAGGGGCTACACCTTC. Protein product: CASNFRGLRGYTF.